This section outlines one T cell receptor beta chain sequence together with its context. Its antigen is undetermined. Sequencing was performed with immunoSEQ multiplex PCR; in TCRdb, only in-frame clones are kept and a portion is missing. The repertoire holds tens of thousands of clones, with 95% to 96% as singletons. The junction had 8 bases not matched to a gene; V was cut back by 7 bases and J by 3 bases. The length of the CDR3 is 15 residues. Germline V gene sequence: CDR1 SNHLY, CDR2 FYNNEI. This sample is part of a study of cytomegalovirus exposure and HLA in healthy donors. Study-wide results and limits: The tendency of first-cohort TCR clusters to co-occur in the 130 or so validation repertoires was identified by a subsequent analysis.

The sample taken for sequencing was PBMCs. This sequence was found in a woman aged 18-29 years in good health and CMV-seropositive. This rearrangement joins TRBV2 to TRBJ2-7; 11 bases match TRBD2. CDR3: CASTGTSGVNYEQYF. The CDR3 DNA reads TGTGCCAGCACAGGGACTAGCGGAGTTAACTACGAGCAGTACTTC.